A single sample gave rise to the 26 T cell receptor beta chains below, sequenced in a study of CD8 T cells in ankylosing spondylitis. TCRdb independently ran MiXCR on the 5' RACE reads; one entry per CDR3 protein. This table has approximately 300,000 distinct CDR3 sequences, around 21% appearing once. The material sequenced was blood, either unsorted or a sorted T cell fraction (not recorded which). The receptors here all came from a female donor with ankylosing spondylitis or in good health (not recorded which).

The V gene is TRBV20-1, the J gene TRBJ1-1; the D is unclear. Trimming cost V 3 bases and J 3 bases, with 14 bases left between them. Germline values: CDR1 DFQATT, CDR2 SNEGSKA (reference sequence). This CDR3 region has 14 residues. The CDR3 nucleotides are TGCAGTGCTAGTCGGGAGGGAGGGTACACTGAAGCTTTCTTT. Translation gives CSASREGGYTEAFF.

The rearrangement links TRBV29-1 to TRBJ2-7; D unresolved. CDR3 length equals 12 residues. Between the trimmed V and J ends, which lost 4 bases and 3 bases, there was a span of 10 bases. CDR1 is SQVTM, CDR2 ANQGSEA, per germline. The CDR3: CSVVTGIYEQYF. CDR3 in DNA: TGCAGCGTTGTCACTGGGATCTACGAGCAGTACTTC.

The chain couples TRBV5-5 to TRBJ2-7, with 8 bases lining up with TRBD1. J lost 6 bases, V lost 4 bases, and 18 bases had no gene match. The CDR3 length is 17 residues. From germline, CDR1 is SGHKS and CDR2 YYEKEE (reference sequence). CDR3 loop: CASSPSLSGQGWGEQYF. In nucleotides, the CDR3 is TGTGCCAGCAGCCCTAGTCTTTCCGGACAGGGATGGGGCGAGCAGTACTTC.

This clonotype occurred a few times. V and J are TRBV6-5 and TRBJ1-2; D is undetermined. Per germline, CDR1 MNHEY and CDR2 SVGAGI. The V and J ends lost 2 bases and 7 bases respectively, with 14 bases between them. The CDR3 is 14 amino acids. The CDR3 sequence: CASSYQTAWGGYTF. The CDR3 nucleotides are TGTGCCAGCAGTTACCAAACCGCTTGGGGTGGCTACACCTTC.

This clonotype has a count of ten or more. The chain combines TRBV24-1 with TRBJ2-7, with TRBD2 matching over 10 bases. CDR1 and CDR2 from the germline V gene are KGHDR and SFDVKD. The CDR3 has 15 amino acids. With 4 bases clipped from V and 5 bases from J, the junction kept 7 bases outside the gene matches. CDR3 bases: TGTGCCACCAGTGACTCTAGCGGGAGTATACACGAGCAGTACTTC. Translating it yields CATSDSSGSIHEQYF.

This clonotype was observed at least ten times. This chain connects TRBV20-1 to TRBJ2-1; D uncertain. Trimming left V 8 bases short and J 4 bases short, with 12 bases between. Germline V gene data show CDR1 as DFQATT and CDR2 as SNEGSKA (reference sequence). This CDR3 spans 12 amino acids. In nucleotides, the CDR3 is TGCAGTAACGACTGGGTTTACAATGAGCAGTTCTTC. Residues: CSNDWVYNEQFF.

This clonotype has only a few counts. V is TRBV20-1 and J is TRBJ2-5, with TRBD2 matching 13 bases. The trim removed 6 bases at V and 7 bases at J, leaving 14 bases unmatched. The CDR3 extends over 16 amino acids. CDR1 is DFQATT and CDR2 is SNEGSKA in the germline V gene (reference sequence). The CDR3 DNA reads as TGCAGTGCCAAAATCGGGACTAGCGGGATCTTGGGGACCCAGTACTTC. It is translated as CSAKIGTSGILGTQYF.

The V gene is TRBV20-1, the J gene TRBJ2-3; 10 bases line up with TRBD1. J lost 0 bases, V lost 5 bases, and 5 bases had no gene match. Germline V gene data show CDR1 as DFQATT and CDR2 as SNEGSKA (reference sequence). There are 15 residues in the CDR3. The chain's CDR3 is CSAGRQGASTDTQYF. In DNA, the CDR3 is TGCAGTGCTGGAAGACAGGGGGCGAGCACAGATACGCAGTATTTT.

The chain uses TRBV29-1 and TRBJ2-4, with D uncertain. This CDR3 is 15 amino acids long. Deletions cut 1 base from V and 6 bases from J, with 16 bases between. Germline CDR1 SQVTM, CDR2 ANQGSEA. The CDR3 bases are TGCAGCGTTGAAGTCCCGGGTCTGGATGGAAACATTCAGTACTTC. It is translated as CSVEVPGLDGNIQYF.

A few counts support this clonotype. The V gene is TRBV20-1, the J gene TRBJ1-5; TRBD1 might be the D (5 bases). Germline-derived CDR1 and CDR2 are DFQATT and SNEGSKA (reference sequence). Deletions cut 7 bases from V and 7 bases from J, with 17 bases between. The CDR3 length is 13 residues. CDR3: CSGRERGSQPQHF. In nucleotides, the CDR3 is TGCAGTGGCCGAGAGCGGGGGAGCCAGCCCCAGCATTTT.

This clonotype was detected ten times or more. DNA of the CDR3: TGTGCCAGCAACCGACACACGAACACTGAAGCTTTCTTT. Protein sequence: CASNRHTNTEAFF. This chain connects TRBV7-2 to TRBJ1-1; no definite D call. This CDR3 is built from 13 residues. Trimming took off 7 bases at V and 1 base at J, with 10 bases between the two ends. The V gene's germline CDR1 is SGHTA and CDR2 FQGNSA. Variable domain in full (rest from reference TRBV7-2 and TRBJ1-1): GAGVSQSPSNKVTEKGKDVELRCDPISGHTALYWYRQSLGQGLEFLIYFQGNSAPDKSGLPSDRFSAERTGGSVSTLTIQRTQQEDSAVYLCASNRHTNTEAFFGQGTRLTVV.

This clonotype has more than one count but fewer than ten. The chain recombines TRBV6-5 with TRBJ2-5; no clear D gene. The CDR3 is 11 residues long. From germline, CDR1 is MNHEY and CDR2 SVGAGI. V lost 4 bases and J lost 10, with 10 bases in between. This CDR3 is CASSSGWFQYF. The CDR3, as DNA: TGTGCCAGCAGTTCTGGGTGGTTCCAGTACTTC.

This rearrangement joins TRBV3-1 to TRBJ2-7, with 10 bases identical to TRBD2. CDR3 length equals 15 residues. Germline CDR1 and CDR2: LGHDT and YNNKEL (reference sequence). V trimming: 0 bases; J trimming: 3 bases; junction bases outside the gene matches: 2. Written as DNA, the CDR3 is TGTGCCAGCAGCCAAGAGGCTAGCGGGAGCTACGAGCAGTACTTC. Translation gives CASSQEASGSYEQYF.

The rearrangement links TRBV7-2 to TRBJ2-1; D is unclear. Trimming removed 2 bases from V and 6 bases from J, with 8 bases in between. CDR1 and CDR2 from the germline V gene are SGHTA and FQGNSA. This CDR3 has 13 amino acids. The CDR3 region is CASSLRTPNEQFF. The CDR3 DNA reads as TGTGCCAGCAGCTTAAGGACCCCCAATGAGCAGTTCTTC.

V and J are TRBV9 and TRBJ2-5, with D tentatively TRBD1 (5 bases). The CDR3 spans 14 residues. CDR1 and CDR2 (germline): SGDLS, YYNGEE. The V and J ends lost 0 bases and 5 bases respectively, with 11 bases between them. The CDR3 nucleotides read TGTGCCAGCAGCGTAGATCCAGGGATGGAGACCCAGTACTTC. Translation gives CASSVDPGMETQYF.

The chain has TRBV12-3 or TRBV12-4 and TRBJ2-1, with TRBD1 matching over 12 bases. The CDR3 extends over 15 amino acids. V lost 6 bases, J lost 9 bases, and 9 bases stayed unmatched. The CDR3 protein is CASRSSGQGAGEQFF. The CDR3 region has the DNA TGTGCCAGCAGAAGCTCGGGACAGGGGGCCGGTGAGCAGTTCTTC.

This chain uses TRBV27 with TRBJ2-1, with 7 bases identical to TRBD2. Germline V gene data show CDR1 as MNHEY and CDR2 as SMNVEV (reference sequence). The CDR3 is 16 residues long. J lost 5 bases, V lost 3 bases, and 10 bases had no gene match. In nucleotides, the CDR3 is TGTGCCAGCAGTTTCCGATTAGCGGGTGGTGACAATGAGCAGTTCTTC. It is translated as CASSFRLAGGDNEQFF.

Only a few counts were recorded for this clonotype. The chain carries TRBV6-2 or TRBV6-3 and TRBJ1-1, with D hard to call. The CDR3 sequence is 12 residues long. Germline assignment: CDR1 MNHEY and CDR2 SVGEGT. The V end was cut by 4 bases, the J end by 4 bases, with 7 bases between. CDR3 DNA sequence: TGTGCCAGCAGTTCTCCGCCCACTGAAGCTTTCTTT. This gives the protein CASSSPPTEAFF.

This clonotype was seen a few times. The gene calls are TRBV20-1 and TRBJ2-7; D remains unclear. Deletions cut 1 base from V and 3 bases from J, with 10 bases between. The CDR3 sequence is 13 residues long. Germline-derived CDR1 and CDR2 are DFQATT and SNEGSKA (reference sequence). The CDR3 DNA is TGCAGTGCTAGAGTCAACCACTTCTACGAGCAGTACTTC. Translation: CSARVNHFYEQYF.

The rearrangement links TRBV2 to TRBJ1-6, with D uncertain. This CDR3 has 13 amino acids. CDR1 is SNHLY, CDR2 FYNNEI, per germline. Trimming took 5 bases from V and 7 from J, leaving 9 bases between them. The CDR3 bases are TGTGCCAGCAGTCTTTCTTGGAATTCACCCCTCCACTTT. As protein: CASSLSWNSPLHF.

There are many counts of this clonotype. This chain joins TRBV12-3 or TRBV12-4 and TRBJ1-2; 12 positions match TRBD1. There are 12 residues in the CDR3. V lost 8 bases, J lost 13 bases, and 8 bases stayed unmatched. The CDR3 region is CASLGTGGSGTF. DNA of the CDR3: TGTGCCAGCTTAGGGACAGGGGGCTCAGGCACCTTC.

This clonotype was found a few times. The V call is TRBV5-1, the J call TRBJ2-5; D gene unclear. V dropped 0 bases and J dropped 3 bases, with 9 bases sitting between them. Germline CDR1 SGHRS, CDR2 YFSETQ. CDR3 size: 14 residues. The CDR3 DNA is TGCGCCAGCAGCTTGGCCCAGCCAGAAGAGACCCAGTACTTC. Translated, it gives CASSLAQPEETQYF.

The chain joins TRBV7-2 to TRBJ2-1; TRBD2 agrees at 14 bases. The V segment lost 4 bases and the J segment 8 bases; nucleotides outside the gene matches: 7. The CDR3 loop spans 16 amino acids. CDR1 is SGHTA and CDR2 is FQGNSA in the germline V gene. The CDR3 DNA reads TGTGCCAGCAGCTCCGGGACTAGCGGGAGTATCTATGAGCAGTTCTTC. The encoded protein is CASSSGTSGSIYEQFF.

This clonotype has a count of ten or more. This sequence joins TRBV6-1 and TRBJ2-3; TRBD2 matches 8 bases. J lost 5 bases, V lost 6 bases, and 13 bases had no gene match. The germline V gene encodes CDR1 MNHNS and CDR2 SASEGT. The CDR3 is 16 residues long. For the CDR3, the DNA is TGTGCCAGCAGGAGGTTAAGCGGGAGTCCCGAAGATACGCAGTATTTT. It translates to CASRRLSGSPEDTQYF.

V usage is TRBV12-3 or TRBV12-4 and J usage is TRBJ1-1, with D perhaps matching TRBD1 (5 bases). V shed 5 bases and J shed 3 bases, with 10 bases lying between them. This CDR3 is 13 amino acids long. CDR3 protein: CASSAGIHTEAFF. In nucleotides, the CDR3 is TGTGCCAGCAGTGCAGGGATCCACACTGAAGCTTTCTTT.

This chain connects TRBV20-1 to TRBJ1-1; D gene unclear. CDR3 size: 10 residues. With 3 bases removed from V and 11 bases from J, the gap between germline ends came to 10 bases. CDR1 DFQATT and CDR2 SNEGSKA come from the germline V gene (reference sequence). CDR3 residues: CSASRQGAFF. CDR3 sequence (DNA): TGCAGTGCTAGCCGGCAAGGGGCTTTCTTT.